This T cell receptor (beta chain) comes out of a study of cytomegalovirus exposure and HLA in healthy donors. Study overall: Among approximately 400 genotyped donors, about 80% fell in the Caucasian-associated ancestry cluster. Study results and limitations: Indistinguishability led to the exclusion of some V segments, TRBV6-2 and TRBV6-3 included.

This clone was counted a single time. Its matching antigen is unknown. PCR employed 60 Vbeta and 13 Jbeta primers. Repertoires were generated with immunoSEQ multiplex PCR, while TCRdb's copy carries only in-frame clones and drops some. The sample contains 150,000 to 200,000 clones, around three quarters of which appear only once. There are 14 residues in the CDR3. The trim removed 4 bases at V and 3 bases at J, leaving 3 bases unmatched. Per germline, CDR1 SGHKS and CDR2 YYEKEE (reference sequence). The sample was PBMCs. This clonotype was sampled from a male donor in good health and CMV-seronegative. V is TRBV5-5 and J is TRBJ1-2, with TRBD1 matching over 10 bases. For the CDR3, the DNA is TGTGCCAGCAGCCGGGACAGGGGAGACTATGGCTACACCTTC. Its translation: CASSRDRGDYGYTF.